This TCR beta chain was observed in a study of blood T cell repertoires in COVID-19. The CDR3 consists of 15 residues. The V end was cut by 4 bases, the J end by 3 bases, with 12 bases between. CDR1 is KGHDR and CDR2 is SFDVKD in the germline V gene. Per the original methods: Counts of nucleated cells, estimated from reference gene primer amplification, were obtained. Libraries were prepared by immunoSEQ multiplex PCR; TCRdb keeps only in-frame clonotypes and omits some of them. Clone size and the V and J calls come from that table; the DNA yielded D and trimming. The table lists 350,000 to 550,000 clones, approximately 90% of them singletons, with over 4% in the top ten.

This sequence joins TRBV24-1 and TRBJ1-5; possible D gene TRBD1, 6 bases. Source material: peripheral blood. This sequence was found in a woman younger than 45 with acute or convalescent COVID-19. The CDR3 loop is CATSDPRGANQPQHF. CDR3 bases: TGTGCCACCAGTGACCCCCGGGGGGCCAATCAGCCCCAGCATTTT.